This is a list of T cell receptor beta chains from one sample in a study of blood T cell repertoires in COVID-19. Assay: immunoSEQ multiplex PCR; the TCRdb copy retains only in-frame clones and omits some. The data show more than 90,000 clones, with roughly four fifths seen just once and around 4.1% held by the top ten. The sample was peripheral blood. Every receptor here comes from a man aged 55 to 70 with acute or convalescent COVID-19. CDR3s include the opening cysteine and the closing phenylalanine or tryptophan. The order of the fields is clone size, D gene, V gene, J gene, CDR3 DNA, CDR3 protein. The D gene is left open where the match is weak. Size is omitted from some rows. Given values are once, few, many or a class for expanded clones.

.	.	TRBV7-2	TRBJ2-1	TGTGCCAGCAGCCTAAGAGTTGGAGTCTCCTACAATGAGCAGTTCTTC	CASSLRVGVSYNEQFF
few	.	TRBV5-1	TRBJ1-1	TGCGCCAGCAGTGGGAGCGCGCTGAACACTGAAGCTTTCTTT	CASSGSALNTEAFF
.	TRBD1	TRBV19	TRBJ1-1	TGTGCCAGTAGGGGACAGGGAGGAACTGAAGCTTTCTTT	CASRGQGGTEAFF
.	.	TRBV7-6	TRBJ1-3	TGTGCCAGCTCCCGGGACTCTTGGGCGGCTGGAAACACCATATATTTT	CASSRDSWAAGNTIYF
few	TRBD2	TRBV7-9	TRBJ2-1	TGTGCCAGCAGCATTGCTAGCGGGGGCTCCTACAATGAGCAGTTCTTC	CASSIASGGSYNEQFF
.	.	TRBV30	TRBJ1-3	TGTGCCTGGAGTGTAACGGGAGGAAACACCATATATTTT	CAWSVTGGNTIYF
.	TRBD2	TRBV11-2	TRBJ2-1	TGTGCCAGCCGAGAGACTAGCGGGGGCTCCTACAATGAGCAGTTCTTC	CASRETSGGSYNEQFF
few	TRBD1	TRBV5-1	TRBJ1-5	TGCGCCAGCAGCCCCGCCCCAGGGGGCGATCAGCCCCAGCATTTT	CASSPAPGGDQPQHF
.	.	TRBV6-5	TRBJ1-1	TGTGCCAGCAGAAATACCGGGACATCGAACACTGAAGCTTTCTTT	CASRNTGTSNTEAFF
.	TRBD1	TRBV6-2/TRBV6-3	TRBJ2-7	TGTGCCAGCAGTTATACCGGGACAGGCTACGAGCAGTACTTC	CASSYTGTGYEQYF
.	TRBD1	TRBV3-1/TRBV3-2	TRBJ1-1	TGTGCCAGCAGCCTAGGACAGGCGGGCACTGAAGCTTTCTTT	CASSLGQAGTEAFF
.	TRBD1	TRBV18	TRBJ1-4	TGTGCCAGCTCACTATCGACAGGGGGAAATGAAAAACTGTTTTTT	CASSLSTGGNEKLFF
once	.	TRBV27	TRBJ2-1	TGTGCCAGCTCGTTAGGGGTCAGTGAGCAGTTCTTC	CASSLGVSEQFF
.	.	TRBV5-8	TRBJ2-1	TGTGCCAGCAGCCGGGACTTCAGCTCCTACAATGAGCAGTTCTTC	CASSRDFSSYNEQFF
.	.	TRBV30	TRBJ1-4	TGTGCCTGGAGTCCCTCTTGGCGCGGGGTAACGATAAAACTGTTTTTT	CAWSPSWRGVTIKLFF
.	.	TRBV28	TRBJ2-3	TGTGCCAGCAGTTTCCAGGGGCAGGCCTCAGATACGCAGTATTTT	CASSFQGQASDTQYF
.	TRBD2	TRBV7-2	TRBJ2-5	TGTGCCAGCAGCCCCGGACTAGCGGGGGAAGAGACCCAGTACTTC	CASSPGLAGEETQYF
.	TRBD2	TRBV7-8	TRBJ2-1	TGTGCCAGCAGCAACCACAGGACTAGCGGGAAAAATGAGCAGTTCTTC	CASSNHRTSGKNEQFF
.	.	TRBV6-4	TRBJ1-1	TGTGCCAGCAGTGGAGACAGTAACACTGAAGCTTTCTTT	CASSGDSNTEAFF
few	TRBD1	TRBV9	TRBJ1-6	TGTGCCAGCAGCCCGCCGGGACAGTCACCCCTCCACTTT	CASSPPGQSPLHF
.	.	TRBV2	TRBJ1-1	TGTGCCAGCAGTGAGATCGGAGGGAATACTGAAGCTTTCTTT	CASSEIGGNTEAFF
.	.	TRBV28	TRBJ2-3	TGTGCCAGCAGTGATCCCCTCGGGGGCACAGATACGCAGTATTTT	CASSDPLGGTDTQYF
.	.	TRBV29-1	TRBJ1-1	TGCAGCGTTGAAAAGGGGTTCGGTGAAGCTTTCTTT	CSVEKGFGEAFF
.	.	TRBV10-3	TRBJ1-5	TGTGCCATCAGTGAGTCCGATCAGCCCCAGCATTTT	CAISESDQPQHF
.	.	TRBV9	TRBJ1-3	TGTGCCAGCAGCGTAGGTGGCATATACTCTGGAAACACCATATATTTT	CASSVGGIYSGNTIYF
.	.	TRBV4-1	TRBJ2-7	TGCGCCAGCAGCCAAGGCCCTACGATCGCCCCCCTCCCTACCTACGAGCAGTACTTC	CASSQGPTIAPLPTYEQYF
once	.	TRBV6-5	TRBJ1-6	TGTGCCAGCAGTTACTCAGGGGATAATTCACCCCTCCACTTT	CASSYSGDNSPLHF
.	TRBD1	TRBV7-7	TRBJ2-6	TGTGCCAGCAGCCGACAGGGGGCTGGGGCCAACGTCCTGACTTTC	CASSRQGAGANVLTF
.	.	TRBV6-5	TRBJ1-5	TGTGCCAGCAGTGACTCAGGGGGCAATCAGCCCCAGCATTTT	CASSDSGGNQPQHF
few	.	TRBV19	TRBJ2-5	TGTGCCAGTAGTTTCGGACTTGGGGAGACCCAGTACTTC	CASSFGLGETQYF
.	TRBD2	TRBV14	TRBJ2-2	TGTGCCAGCAGCCAGAGAGCGGGAAGGGGCAACACCGGGGAGCTGTTTTTT	CASSQRAGRGNTGELFF
.	.	TRBV7-2	TRBJ2-1	TGTGCCAGCAGCTTCGGGACATCGGGCAATGAGCAGTTCTTC	CASSFGTSGNEQFF
.	.	TRBV11-3	TRBJ2-1	TGTGCCAGCAGCTCCTTCGGGCGGGGCGGTTACAATGAGCAGTTCTTC	CASSSFGRGGYNEQFF
medium-sized	.	TRBV30	TRBJ1-5	TGTGCCTGGTCCGTCGGTCCCCAGGGGCCCCAGCATTTT	CAWSVGPQGPQHF
few	.	TRBV5-1	TRBJ1-3	TGCGCCAGCGGGATGACAGGAGCCGGAAACACCATATATTTT	CASGMTGAGNTIYF
.	.	TRBV10-3	TRBJ2-5	TGTGCCATCAGTGAGTCCGGGACTGCCAAAGAGACCCAGTACTTC	CAISESGTAKETQYF
.	TRBD1	TRBV6-5	TRBJ1-2	TGTGCCAGCAGTTATCTGACAGGGGAATACACCTTC	CASSYLTGEYTF
.	.	TRBV27	TRBJ1-5	TGTGCCAGCAGTTTCAAGTCAGAAGCGACGCCCCAGCATTTT	CASSFKSEATPQHF
.	TRBD1	TRBV6-2/TRBV6-3	TRBJ1-5	TGTGCCAGCACCCCACCGGGGGGTCGACAGGGGGCGAATCAGCCCCAGCATTTT	CASTPPGGRQGANQPQHF
.	TRBD2	TRBV5-1	TRBJ2-1	TGCGCCAGCAGCCCGAGCGGGGCCTACAATGAGCAGTTCTTC	CASSPSGAYNEQFF
.	.	TRBV6-5	TRBJ1-1	TGTGCCAGCAAACTATTAGGCACTGAAGCTTTCTTT	CASKLLGTEAFF
.	.	TRBV30	TRBJ1-1	TGTGCCTGGAGTGTAACAGGAACTGAAGCTTTCTTT	CAWSVTGTEAFF
.	.	TRBV12-3/TRBV12-4	TRBJ2-7	TGTGCCAGCAGCCGCCTATCCTACGAGCAGTACTTC	CASSRLSYEQYF
.	TRBD1	TRBV19	TRBJ2-4	TGTGCCAGTAGTATAAGTCCGGGACAGATAGCCAAAAACATTCAGTACTTC	CASSISPGQIAKNIQYF
.	.	TRBV27	TRBJ1-1	TGTGCCAGCAGTTGGGAGGGAAACACTGAAGCTTTCTTT	CASSWEGNTEAFF
.	TRBD1	TRBV11-3	TRBJ1-1	TGTGCCAGCAGCTTGGACAGGGGCGGCACTGAAGCTTTCTTT	CASSLDRGGTEAFF
.	TRBD2	TRBV19	TRBJ2-3	TGTGCCAGTACCCCTGGGGTAGCGGGATCAGATACGCAGTATTTT	CASTPGVAGSDTQYF
.	TRBD1	TRBV19	TRBJ1-2	TGTGCCAGTCGATACCCGGGGCAGGGGGACTACACCTTC	CASRYPGQGDYTF
.	.	TRBV19	TRBJ1-5	TGTGCCAGTAGCCCCTTCTCGGCGGGACAGCCCCAGCATTTT	CASSPFSAGQPQHF
few	TRBD1	TRBV2	TRBJ1-5	TGTGCCAGCACCGCAGCGCCGGACAGGGCTTATAGCAATCAGCCCCAGCATTTT	CASTAAPDRAYSNQPQHF
once	.	TRBV12-3/TRBV12-4	TRBJ2-1	TGTGCCAGCAGTCCCGGAGGGCCGGGTGAGCAGTTCTTC	CASSPGGPGEQFF
.	.	TRBV27	TRBJ1-1	TGTGCCAGCAGTCCCCCCTATTGGGGCAGGGTGGCGACTGAAGCTTTCTTT	CASSPPYWGRVATEAFF
.	.	TRBV9	TRBJ2-1	TGTGCCAGCAGCAACAGCGGTAGCTCCTACAATGAGCAGTTCTTC	CASSNSGSSYNEQFF
.	TRBD1	TRBV9	TRBJ1-1	TGTGCCAGCAGCCCCTCGTACCGGGACAGGGATGGTAAGAAGTGGACTGAAGCTTTCTTT	CASSPSYRDRDGKKWTEAFF
.	TRBD2	TRBV5-1	TRBJ2-3	TGCGCCAGCAGCTTGCCATTAGCGGGGGACACAGATACGCAGTATTTT	CASSLPLAGDTDTQYF
few	TRBD1	TRBV5-1	TRBJ1-2	TGCGCCACCCATCCGGGACAGGATTCCTTCTATGGCTACACCTTC	CATHPGQDSFYGYTF